These 23 T cell receptor beta chains share one sample of origin, sequenced in a study of early T cells in non-severe SARS-CoV-2 infection. Using its own MiXCR run on the 5' RACE reads, TCRdb lists one record per CDR3 protein. The sample has tens of thousands of distinct CDR3 sequences; roughly 5.6% are singletons. The sample was whole blood. These receptors came from an adult who was a healthcare worker with PCR-confirmed SARS-CoV-2 infection or an uninfected control (not recorded which).

This clonotype was recorded many times. This sequence joins TRBV20-1 and TRBJ1-1; no clear D gene. Germline V CDR1 and CDR2: DFQATT, SNEGSKA (reference sequence). The length of the CDR3 is 11 residues. Trimming removed 2 bases from V and 9 bases from J, with 10 bases in between. CDR3 amino acids: CSARHRDQAFF. In DNA, the CDR3 is TGCAGTGCTAGACACCGGGATCAAGCTTTCTTT.

The V and J genes are TRBV12-3 or TRBV12-4 and TRBJ1-1; D is undetermined. The germline V and J ends were trimmed by 1 base and 11 bases, with 20 bases remaining between them. CDR3 size: 15 residues. CDR3 DNA sequence: TGTGCCAGCAGTTTAGGGGCGGGATCGGGGAGTAGCGCTTTCTTT. This codes for CASSLGAGSGSSAFF.

This clonotype came up a few times. This chain links TRBV12-5 with TRBJ2-3; no clear D. V lost 6 bases, J lost 4 bases, and 11 bases lay in between. This CDR3 has 13 residues. The V gene's germline CDR1 is LGHNT and CDR2 FRNRAP. The CDR3 DNA sequence: TGTGCTAGTGGCCTCCCGGCTGCAGATACGCAGTATTTT. Translation gives CASGLPAADTQYF.

This clonotype was counted at least ten times. The J gene is TRBJ1-6, the V gene TRBV5-1; D gene uncertain. Trimming stripped 1 base from V and 9 bases from J, with 14 bases between. Germline lookup yields CDR1 SGHRS and CDR2 YFSETQ. CDR3 length: 15 residues. The chain's CDR3 is CASSLSPEIVSPLHF. The CDR3 DNA follows: TGCGCCAGCAGCTTGAGTCCGGAGATAGTTTCACCCCTCCACTTT.

This clonotype was detected a few times. This chain connects TRBV7-2 to TRBJ1-1; D gene unclear. The CDR3 loop spans 14 amino acids. Germline values: CDR1 SGHTA, CDR2 FQGNSA. Trimming took 2 bases from V and 4 from J, leaving 11 bases between them. The CDR3 region is CASSLRVLGTEAFF. The CDR3 nucleotides read TGTGCCAGCAGCTTAAGGGTTTTGGGCACTGAAGCTTTCTTT. Variable domain in full (rest from reference TRBV7-2 and TRBJ1-1): GAGVSQSPSNKVTEKGKDVELRCDPISGHTALYWYRQSLGQGLEFLIYFQGNSAPDKSGLPSDRFSAERTGGSVSTLTIQRTQQEDSAVYLCASSLRVLGTEAFFGQGTRLTVV.

The V call is TRBV11-3, the J call TRBJ2-7, with 10 bases identical to TRBD1. The CDR3 runs 16 residues. Germline V CDR1 and CDR2: SGHNT, YENEEA. V shed 4 bases and J 3 bases; nucleotides not matched to a gene: 9. The CDR3 region is CASSYGQGEVIYEQYF. In DNA form, the CDR3 reads TGTGCCAGCAGCTATGGACAGGGGGAGGTGATCTACGAGCAGTACTTC.

This clonotype was counted at least ten times. The chain is built from TRBV20-1 and TRBJ1-1; D remains unclear. V was clipped by 4 bases and J by 3 bases, with 3 bases between them. This CDR3 comprises 10 residues. Germline values: CDR1 DFQATT, CDR2 SNEGSKA (reference sequence). This CDR3 reads CSAKYTEAFF. The CDR3 region has the DNA TGCAGTGCTAAATACACTGAAGCTTTCTTT.

This clonotype was recorded many times. The chain joins TRBV20-1 to TRBJ1-1; the D is unclear. Germline CDR1 is DFQATT and CDR2 is SNEGSKA (reference sequence). The CDR3 runs 12 residues. Between the trimmed V and J ends, which lost 4 bases and 8 bases, there was a span of 14 bases. This chain's CDR3 is CSATPGRREAFF. The CDR3 nucleotides are TGCAGTGCTACCCCCGGCAGGCGAGAAGCTTTCTTT.

This clonotype has ten or more counts. V and J are TRBV11-2 and TRBJ1-4; D ambiguous. The CDR3 contains 15 residues. V was cut by 5 bases and J by 5 bases, with 15 bases left in between. Germline CDR1 and CDR2: SGHAT and FQNNGV. CDR3 in DNA: TGTGCCAGCAGCCTATACTGGGGAGTAAATGAAAAACTGTTTTTT. Its protein is CASSLYWGVNEKLFF.

This clonotype occurred many times. V and J are TRBV10-2 and TRBJ1-1, with TRBD1 matching 8 bases. Per germline, CDR1 WSHSY and CDR2 SAAADI. V lost 4 bases and J lost 7; bases outside the gene matches: 8. The CDR3 totals 14 residues. CDR3 region: CASSAQGGRGEAFF. The CDR3 region has the DNA TGCGCCAGCAGTGCACAGGGGGGACGAGGTGAAGCTTTCTTT.

This clonotype was found many times. The chain employs TRBV5-1 and TRBJ2-3, with 9 bases identical to TRBD2. The V and J ends lost 0 bases and 5 bases, in that order; junction bases with no gene match: 13. This CDR3 has 18 amino acids. CDR1 and CDR2 from the germline V gene are SGHRS and YFSETQ. CDR3 amino acids: CASSLARIAGAGGDTQYF. CDR3 bases: TGCGCCAGCAGCTTGGCGAGGATAGCGGGGGCCGGGGGAGATACGCAGTATTTT.

In its sample, this clonotype was seen many times. The chain recombines TRBV6-5 with TRBJ1-4, with D perhaps TRBD1 (5 bases). The CDR3 contains 14 residues. The V gene lost 6 bases and the J gene lost 7 bases, with 15 bases spanning the gap. CDR1 is MNHEY and CDR2 is SVGAGI in the germline V gene. CDR3 residues: CASSRQSGTEKLFF. DNA for the CDR3: TGTGCCAGCAGCAGACAGAGCGGGACTGAAAAACTGTTTTTT.

This clonotype came up many times. The chain combines TRBV6-1 with TRBJ1-1; no definite D call. Per the germline V gene, CDR1 is MNHNS and CDR2 is SASEGT. This CDR3 is 13 amino acids long. The V gene lost 6 bases and the J gene lost 4 bases, with 12 bases spanning the gap. CDR3 residues: CASRTIWGTEAFF. As DNA, the CDR3 is TGTGCCAGCAGGACTATCTGGGGCACTGAAGCTTTCTTT.

This clonotype showed up many times. The chain joins TRBV6-5 to TRBJ2-3; a weak D match, TRBD1 (6 bases). This CDR3 spans 15 amino acids. Trimming pared 0 bases from V and 2 bases from J, leaving 9 bases between. Germline lookup yields CDR1 MNHEY and CDR2 SVGAGI. This CDR3 reads CASSYSRTVTDTQYF. In DNA form, the CDR3 reads TGTGCCAGCAGTTACTCAAGGACAGTCACAGATACGCAGTATTTT.

This clonotype has at least ten counts. The CDR3 coding sequence is TGTGCCAGCAGCTTAGATCCCCTGACAGGGGTGGAGACCCAGTACTTC. Translation gives CASSLDPLTGVETQYF. The rearrangement joins TRBV11-2 to TRBJ2-5; TRBD1 agrees at 8 bases. The CDR3 extends over 16 amino acids. Unmatched junction bases numbered 8, after V lost 0 bases and J lost 5 bases. Germline CDR1 SGHAT, CDR2 FQNNGV.

In its sample, this clonotype was seen many times. V is TRBV29-1 and J is TRBJ2-1; D remains unclear. Germline V gene sequence: CDR1 SQVTM, CDR2 ANQGSEA. With 8 bases removed from V and 8 bases from J, the gap between germline ends came to 16 bases. The CDR3 covers 12 residues. CDR3 protein: CSFRPLGDEQFF. Here the CDR3 DNA reads TGCAGCTTCCGCCCCCTGGGCGATGAGCAGTTCTTC.

This clonotype was picked up many times. J is TRBJ1-1 and V is TRBV12-3 or TRBV12-4; 7 nucleotides align to TRBD1. This CDR3 has 12 amino acids. Trimming cost V 8 bases and J 4 bases; bases outside gene matches: 4. The CDR3 region is CASRQGITEAFF. CDR3 nucleotides: TGTGCCAGCCGACAGGGCATCACTGAAGCTTTCTTT.

This clonotype was picked up a small number of times. The CDR3 protein is CSARGGRNEQFF. The CDR3, as DNA: TGCAGTGCTAGAGGGGGCAGAAATGAGCAGTTCTTC. The chain couples TRBV20-1 to TRBJ2-1, with D perhaps TRBD1 (5 bases). The CDR3 is 12 residues long. V was clipped by 1 base and J by 7 bases, with 8 bases between them. Germline V lookup: CDR1 DFQATT, CDR2 SNEGSKA (reference sequence).

The table lists this clonotype with many counts. The chain carries TRBV11-2 and TRBJ2-1; no firm D call. Germline V gives CDR1 SGHAT, CDR2 FQNNGV. V was pared by 3 bases and J by 3 bases, with 12 bases between. The CDR3 consists of 15 residues. The CDR3 loop reads CASSFGRPIYNEQFF. For the CDR3, the DNA is TGTGCCAGCAGCTTTGGACGGCCGATCTACAATGAGCAGTTCTTC.

V gene TRBV5-1 combines with J gene TRBJ1-1; no clear D. This CDR3 region has 14 residues. Per the germline V gene, CDR1 is SGHRS and CDR2 is YFSETQ. Trimming removed 2 bases at V and 10 bases at J, with 18 bases between. CDR3 sequence: CASSLEPPSMRAFF. The CDR3 nucleotides are TGCGCCAGCAGCTTAGAGCCTCCCTCCATGAGAGCTTTCTTT.

J is TRBJ2-5 and V is TRBV11-3; no reliable D call. V was pared by 1 base and J by 2 bases, with 8 bases between. There are 14 residues in the CDR3. CDR1 is SGHNT, CDR2 YENEEA, per germline. The CDR3 protein is CASSLVMGQETQYF. In nucleotides, the CDR3 is TGTGCCAGCAGCTTAGTGATGGGACAAGAGACCCAGTACTTC.

This clonotype came up many times. This chain uses TRBV7-9 with TRBJ2-5; D is possibly TRBD1 (5 bases). Trimming shortened V by 4 bases and J by 5 bases, and 17 bases separated the two germline ends. This CDR3 is 15 amino acids long. From germline, CDR1 is SEHNR and CDR2 FQNEAQ (reference sequence). The chain's CDR3 is CASSSGQGWVETQYF. The CDR3 nucleotides are TGTGCCAGCAGCTCCGGCCAGGGCTGGGTGGAGACCCAGTACTTC.

The table lists this clonotype with many counts. The chain links TRBV18 to TRBJ1-2; D remains ambiguous. The ends were cut back, 0 bases at V and 6 bases at J, with 11 bases in the middle. This CDR3 has 14 amino acids. Germline V CDR1 and CDR2: KGHSH, LQKENI. CDR3 sequence (DNA): TGTGCCAGCTCACCACCCGGTTGGGAAAATGGCTACACCTTC. Translated, it gives CASSPPGWENGYTF. Drawing the rest from reference TRBV18 and TRBJ1-2, the complete variable domain is NAGVMQNPRHLVRRRGQEARLRCSPMKGHSHVYWYRQLPEEGLKFMVYLQKENIIDESGMPKERFSAEFPKEGPSILRIQQVVRGDSAAYFCASSPPGWENGYTFGSGTRLTVV.